Listed below are T cell receptor beta chains from one sample, sequenced in a study of T cell repertoires in cytomegalovirus infection. TCRdb independently ran MiXCR on the reads; one entry per CDR3 protein. The sample records a few hundred thousand distinct CDR3 sequences, over 15% being singletons. The sequenced material came from CD8+ T cells from PBMCs. The receptor set was obtained from a human donor in good health (CMV status not recorded). Some clones in this sample may be carry-over from other donors' samples. Each CDR3 is given with its conserved first and last residue. D genes are given only for firm matches.

D: TRBD1; J: TRBJ2-7; V: TRBV10-3; CDR3: CAIGDSDSYEQYF
D: -; J: TRBJ2-1; V: TRBV20-1; CDR3: CSARDTLRGASYNEQFF
D: -; J: TRBJ2-7; V: TRBV28; CDR3: CASSSLDRIYEQYF
D: -; J: TRBJ2-6; V: TRBV9; CDR3: CASSADKKGGPGANVLTF
D: TRBD1; J: TRBJ1-5; V: TRBV6-1; CDR3: CASRLHRGLNQPQHF
D: TRBD2; J: TRBJ2-3; V: TRBV28; CDR3: CASSSRGLWADTQYF
D: TRBD1; J: TRBJ2-3; V: TRBV25-1; CDR3: CASSPRDRGLDTQYF
D: -; J: TRBJ2-5; V: TRBV20-1; CDR3: CSARPGLWQETQYF
D: -; J: TRBJ2-7; V: TRBV7-9; CDR3: CASSEPGQNSYEQYF
D: -; J: TRBJ2-5; V: TRBV6-5; CDR3: CASNSGREGAREETQYF
D: TRBD1; J: TRBJ2-7; V: TRBV28; CDR3: CASSLDRVEDEQYF
D: -; J: TRBJ1-2; V: TRBV9; CDR3: CASSDGGNYGYTF
D: TRBD1; J: TRBJ1-5; V: TRBV6-1; CDR3: CASSSWTGSGSNQPQHF
D: -; J: TRBJ1-5; V: TRBV7-9; CDR3: CASSFSEGNQPQHF
D: TRBD2; J: TRBJ2-7; V: TRBV29-1; CDR3: CSVEGTSYEQYF
D: -; J: TRBJ1-3; V: TRBV7-9; CDR3: CASSSNNSSGNTIYF
D: -; J: TRBJ1-1; V: TRBV6-1; CDR3: CASSYYPNTEAFF
D: TRBD1; J: TRBJ2-7; V: TRBV7-6; CDR3: CASPFCRIESRDSEQYF
D: -; J: TRBJ1-1; V: TRBV6-5; CDR3: CASSYSGTNTEAFF
D: TRBD1; J: TRBJ1-2; V: TRBV20-1; CDR3: CSASTGMGYTF
D: TRBD1; J: TRBJ2-7; V: TRBV5-1; CDR3: CASSPSQGQGIYEQYF
D: -; J: TRBJ1-1; V: TRBV28; CDR3: CASSFPGLEAFF
D: -; J: TRBJ1-2; V: TRBV4-2; CDR3: CASGETGGNYGYTF
D: -; J: TRBJ1-2; V: TRBV4-3; CDR3: CASSPTRQLQSHYGYTF
D: -; J: TRBJ1-2; V: TRBV7-2; CDR3: CASSLASQNYGYTF
D: -; J: TRBJ1-1; V: TRBV12-3/TRBV12-4; CDR3: CASSHPGFVTEAFF
D: -; J: TRBJ2-2; V: TRBV11-3; CDR3: CASSGGAGDTGELFF
D: TRBD1; J: TRBJ1-2; V: TRBV20-1; CDR3: CSARDLEGATGYTF
D: TRBD1; J: TRBJ2-6; V: TRBV4-1; CDR3: CASSQDRFGTGGSGANVLTF
D: TRBD1; J: TRBJ2-7; V: TRBV20-1; CDR3: CSARDPGQASYEQYF
D: -; J: TRBJ2-5; V: TRBV6-2/TRBV6-3; CDR3: CASSYSPGQETQYF
D: -; J: TRBJ1-5; V: TRBV5-8; CDR3: CASSWDQGNQPQHF
D: -; J: TRBJ1-5; V: TRBV28; CDR3: CASRSGESGNQPQHF
D: TRBD2; J: TRBJ2-5; V: TRBV15; CDR3: CATSRMRTSYGETQYF